This entry lists 16 T cell receptor beta chains sequenced from one sample in a study of Tregs in tolerant kidney transplant recipients. Sequencing used immunoSEQ multiplex PCR; TCRdb keeps in-frame clones, though not all of them. The table includes about 110,000 clones, nearly 90% detected once. The sample here was CD4+ T cells from blood, taken before the transplant. Every receptor here comes from a human donor who received a combined kidney and bone marrow transplant.

J is TRBJ2-5 and V is TRBV7-2; possible D gene TRBD2, 7 bases. This CDR3 contains 13 residues. V was clipped by 5 bases and J by 5 bases, with 12 bases between them. Germline lookup yields CDR1 SGHTA and CDR2 FQGNSA. The CDR3 sequence: CASSQGGVETQYF. Written as DNA, the CDR3 is TGTGCCAGCAGCCAAGGGGGGGTTGAGACCCAGTACTTC. The variable domain in full, with the rest retrieved from reference TRBV7-2 and TRBJ2-5, is GAGVSQSPSNKVTEKGKDVELRCDPISGHTALYWYRQSLGQGLEFLIYFQGNSAPDKSGLPSDRFSAERTGGSVSTLTIQRTQQEDSAVYLCASSQGGVETQYFGPGTRLLVL.

This rearrangement joins TRBV14 to TRBJ1-3; 8 bases line up with TRBD1. V dropped 1 base and J dropped 4; count of bases not matched to a gene: 6. The germline CDR1 and CDR2 sequences are SGHDN and FVKESK. This CDR3 comprises 16 residues. CDR3 loop: CASSQADRARGNTIYF. CDR3 coding DNA: TGTGCCAGCAGCCAAGCGGACAGGGCGCGAGGAAACACCATATATTTT.

The J gene is TRBJ2-7, the V gene TRBV2; TRBD1 matches 12 bases. Unmatched junction bases numbered 5, after V lost 7 bases and J lost 4 bases. The CDR3 is 14 residues long. The germline CDR1 and CDR2 sequences are SNHLY and FYNNEI. The CDR3 loop reads CASIPGQGAYEQYF. DNA for the CDR3: TGTGCCAGCATTCCGGGACAGGGGGCGTACGAGCAGTACTTC.

The rearrangement joins TRBV25-1 to TRBJ2-2; D is perhaps TRBD2 (7 bases). The germline V gene encodes CDR1 MGHDK and CDR2 SYGVNS. The CDR3 has 16 amino acids. Trimming removed 6 bases from V and 0 bases from J, with 14 bases in between. CDR3 sequence: CASRGGRTANTGELFF. The DNA of the CDR3 is TGTGCCAGCAGGGGAGGGAGGACAGCGAACACCGGGGAGCTGTTTTTT.

As concerns this clone: Other DNA sequences of this sample code for an identical CDR3. V usage is TRBV5-1 and J usage is TRBJ2-7; TRBD1 matches at 7 bases. With V trimmed by 4 bases and J by 4 bases, 11 bases remained unmatched. Germline values: CDR1 SGHRS, CDR2 YFSETQ. This CDR3 is 15 amino acids long. CDR3 sequence (DNA): TGCGCCAGCAGCCCCAGACAGGGAACACCTTACGAGCAGTACTTC. It encodes CASSPRQGTPYEQYF.

This chain's CDR3 is CASSPWTGARAYEQYF. DNA for the CDR3: TGTGCCAGCAGTCCCTGGACAGGGGCTAGGGCCTACGAGCAGTACTTC. The chain joins TRBV27 to TRBJ2-7; 9 positions match TRBD1. The V gene end was trimmed by 5 bases and the J gene end by 2 bases; junction bases not matched to a gene: 10. The CDR3 length is 16 residues. Germline CDR1 reads MNHEY; CDR2 reads SMNVEV (reference sequence).

The chain is built from TRBV7-9 and TRBJ1-3; 8 bases are shared with TRBD1. The V segment lost 4 bases and the J segment 3 bases; nucleotides outside the gene matches: 8. This CDR3 has 16 residues. CDR1 SEHNR and CDR2 FQNEAQ come from the germline V gene (reference sequence). The CDR3 here is CASSSRTGSYGNTIYF. The CDR3 bases are TGTGCCAGCAGCTCCAGGACAGGGAGTTATGGAAACACCATATATTTT.

The chain carries TRBV7-9 and TRBJ2-2; TRBD1 aligns across 11 bases. In germline, CDR1 is SEHNR, CDR2 FQNEAQ (reference sequence). Germline trimming cut 5 bases from V and 3 bases from J; bases unmatched to any gene: 2. The CDR3 is 15 amino acids. CDR3 residues: CASSRGQGDTGELFF. CDR3 nucleotides: TGTGCCAGCAGCCGGGGACAGGGGGACACCGGGGAGCTGTTTTTT.

The CDR3 is CASSLSDTEAFF. CDR3 DNA sequence: TGCGCCAGCAGCTTGTCCGACACTGAAGCTTTCTTT. The chain carries TRBV5-1 and TRBJ1-1; no clear D. CDR1 is SGHRS and CDR2 is YFSETQ in the germline V gene. The CDR3 has 12 amino acids. Trimming stripped 1 base from V and 3 bases from J, with 4 bases between.

The rearrangement joins TRBV27 to TRBJ2-6; D possibly corresponds to TRBD1 (5 bases). The CDR3 has 16 residues. With 5 bases removed from V and 0 bases from J, the gap between germline ends came to 11 bases. Germline values: CDR1 MNHEY, CDR2 SMNVEV (reference sequence). CDR3 coding DNA: TGTGCCAGCAGTGAAAACAGGAACTCTGGGGCCAACGTCCTGACTTTC. It is translated as CASSENRNSGANVLTF.

The gene calls are TRBV6-6 and TRBJ1-1, with D maybe TRBD1 (5 bases). V lost 2 bases and J lost 3, with 7 bases in between. Germline V gene sequence: CDR1 MNHNY, CDR2 SVGAGI (reference sequence). This CDR3 spans 13 amino acids. In DNA form, the CDR3 reads TGTGCCAGCAGTTACGTAGGGGACACTGAAGCTTTCTTT. Translating gives CASSYVGDTEAFF.

V gene TRBV2 combines with J gene TRBJ1-5; 7 bases align to TRBD1. Germline V gene lookup returns CDR1 SNHLY and CDR2 FYNNEI. The ends lost 7 bases at V and 2 bases at J; junction bases unmatched: 8. The CDR3 sequence is 15 residues long. The chain's CDR3 is CASTADRVGNQPQHF. The CDR3 DNA sequence: TGTGCCAGCACCGCCGACAGGGTAGGCAATCAGCCCCAGCATTTT. Full variable domain (rest looked up from reference TRBV2 and TRBJ1-5): EPEVTQTPSHQVTQMGQEVILRCVPISNHLYFYWYRQILGQKVEFLVSFYNNEISEKSEIFDDQFSVERPDGSNFTLKIRSTKLEDSAMYFCASTADRVGNQPQHFGDGTRLSIL.

The J gene is TRBJ2-7, the V gene TRBV10-3, with 13 bases that match TRBD2. The CDR3 totals 14 residues. Germline CDR1 ENHRY, CDR2 SYGVKD. Trimming at V came to 11 bases and at J to 3 bases, leaving 7 bases not matched to a gene. The chain's CDR3 is CAAGLAGDLYEQYF. Written as DNA, the CDR3 is TGTGCCGCTGGACTAGCGGGAGACCTCTACGAGCAGTACTTC.

The chain employs TRBV6-6 and TRBJ2-5, with 8 positions matching TRBD2. The CDR3 length is 15 residues. Unmatched junction bases numbered 7, after V lost 7 bases and J lost 0 bases. Germline loops: CDR1 MNHNY, CDR2 SVGAGI (reference sequence). The CDR3 nucleotides are TGTGCCAGCAACCAGCGGGGGCCGTACCAAGAGACCCAGTACTTC. Its translation: CASNQRGPYQETQYF.

V is TRBV7-2 and J is TRBJ2-3; 10 nucleotides match TRBD2. Germline CDR1 reads SGHTA; CDR2 reads FQGNSA. The CDR3 runs 16 residues. Unmatched junction bases numbered 3, after V lost 1 base and J lost 2 bases. CDR3 DNA sequence: TGTGCCAGCAGCTTAGGACTAGCGGGTCACACAGATACGCAGTATTTT. This encodes CASSLGLAGHTDTQYF.

The CDR3 here is CASSHAGLNTGELFF. CDR3 DNA sequence: TGTGCCAGCAGCCATGCGGGACTAAACACCGGGGAGCTGTTTTTT. The rearrangement joins TRBV7-2 to TRBJ2-2, with 7 nucleotides matching TRBD2. This CDR3 contains 15 residues. Trimming took 5 bases from V and 2 from J; bases not matched to a gene: 5. CDR1 and CDR2 (germline): SGHTA, FQGNSA.